The 30 T cell receptor beta chains presented below share a single source sample, sequenced in a study of control samples from healthy donors and cancer patients. Sequencing used immunoSEQ multiplex PCR; TCRdb keeps in-frame clones, though not all of them. The table includes roughly 180,000 clones, 85% to 95% detected once. The sequenced material came from blood. These receptors originate from a woman aged 55-69 years in good health.

This chain uses TRBV6-2 or TRBV6-3 with TRBJ1-5, with 11 bases fitting TRBD1. The CDR3 has 15 residues. Germline CDR1 is MNHEY and CDR2 is SVGEGT. Unmatched junction bases numbered 5, after V lost 6 bases and J lost 4 bases. CDR3 protein: CASSLDRGRNQPQHF. In DNA, the CDR3 is TGTGCCAGCAGCTTGGACAGGGGGCGGAATCAGCCCCAGCATTTT.

The chain has TRBV28 and TRBJ1-5; TRBD1 might be the D (6 bases). Deletions cut 2 bases from V and 1 base from J, with 6 bases between. Germline V gene lookup returns CDR1 MDHEN and CDR2 SYDVKM. This CDR3 contains 14 residues. CDR3 DNA sequence: TGTGCCAGCAGTTTAGACAGGAGCAATCAGCCCCAGCATTTT. It yields the protein CASSLDRSNQPQHF.

This clone has more than one count but fewer than ten. This sequence joins TRBV5-1 and TRBJ2-3, with 8 bases aligning to TRBD2. Trimming took 4 bases from V and 5 from J; bases not matched to a gene: 9. The CDR3 contains 15 residues. Germline lookup yields CDR1 SGHRS and CDR2 YFSETQ. The CDR3 spells CASSTGSGGKDTQYF. As DNA, the CDR3 is TGCGCCAGCAGCACTGGGAGCGGGGGAAAAGATACGCAGTATTTT.

This chain links TRBV19 with TRBJ1-6; 10 bases are shared with TRBD1. The CDR3 sequence is 16 residues long. Germline trimming cut 8 bases from V and 7 bases from J; bases unmatched to any gene: 11. The germline CDR1 and CDR2 sequences are LNHDA and SQIVND (reference sequence). CDR3 nucleotide sequence: TGTGCCAGTCAGGACCAGGCGGGACAGGGGAATTCACCCCTCCACTTT. It yields the protein CASQDQAGQGNSPLHF.

This chain connects TRBV18 to TRBJ1-5, with D hard to call. The V gene lost 0 bases and the J gene lost 1 base, with 4 bases spanning the gap. Germline V CDR1 and CDR2: KGHSH, LQKENI. The CDR3 totals 14 residues. The CDR3 nucleotides are TGTGCCAGCTCACCACCGGACAGCAATCAGCCCCAGCATTTT. Translating gives CASSPPDSNQPQHF.

The chain carries TRBV5-8 and TRBJ2-7; 12 bases align to TRBD1. This CDR3 has 15 residues. CDR1 and CDR2 (germline): SGHTS, YDEGEE. V shed 0 bases, J shed 12 bases, and the junction held 10 bases outside the gene matches. CDR3 sequence (DNA): TGTGCCAGCAGCTTGGCACCGGGACAGGGGGCGCGTCGGTACTTC. Amino acids: CASSLAPGQGARRYF.

The chain employs TRBV3-1 (or the pseudogene TRBV3-2) and TRBJ1-1, with a weak D call TRBD1 (6 bases). The V gene's germline CDR1 is LGHDT and CDR2 YNNKEL (reference sequence). CDR3 length: 15 amino acids. V lost 6 bases and J lost 1, with 15 bases in between. The CDR3 coding sequence is TGTGCCAGCAGTAACAGGGCTGGATGGAACACTGAAGCTTTCTTT. Its protein is CASSNRAGWNTEAFF.

The chain recombines TRBV18 with TRBJ2-5; D unclear. CDR1 is KGHSH and CDR2 is LQKENI in the germline V gene. V gave up 3 bases and J gave up 11 bases, with 4 bases separating them. There are 9 residues in the CDR3. CDR3 loop: CASSPPQYF. The CDR3 nucleotides are TGTGCCAGCTCACCTCCTCAGTACTTC.

This chain joins TRBV6-6 and TRBJ1-2; 10 nucleotides agree with TRBD1. The junction had 6 bases not matched to a gene; V was cut back by 2 bases and J by 6 bases. This CDR3 comprises 15 residues. In germline, CDR1 is MNHNY, CDR2 SVGAGI (reference sequence). CDR3 loop: CASSYQTGGYDGYTF. In nucleotides, the CDR3 is TGTGCCAGCAGTTACCAGACAGGGGGCTATGATGGCTACACCTTC.

The chain employs TRBV6-1 and TRBJ2-7, with D unclear. Germline loops: CDR1 MNHNS, CDR2 SASEGT. Deletions cut 4 bases from V and 2 bases from J, with 18 bases between. The CDR3 totals 16 residues. CDR3 loop: CASSAYGLSSPYEQYF. CDR3 nucleotides: TGTGCCAGCAGTGCCTACGGGTTAAGTAGTCCCTACGAGCAGTACTTC.

The chain recombines TRBV6-5 with TRBJ1-1; D unresolved. The CDR3 is made up of 13 amino acids. V was pared by 2 bases and J by 3 bases, with 7 bases between. Germline loops: CDR1 MNHEY, CDR2 SVGAGI. CDR3 amino acids: CASSYMGYTEAFF. The CDR3 DNA is TGTGCCAGCAGTTACATGGGGTACACTGAAGCTTTCTTT.

This clone was recorded only once. This chain's CDR3 is CASSGRYEQYF. CDR3 nucleotides: TGTGCCAGCAGTGGACGCTACGAGCAGTACTTC. The chain is built from TRBV6-2 or TRBV6-3 and TRBJ2-7; D remains unclear. Germline V gene data show CDR1 as MNHEY and CDR2 as SVGEGT. The CDR3 covers 11 residues. The V and J ends lost 5 bases and 3 bases respectively, with 5 bases between them.

The rearrangement joins TRBV6-5 to TRBJ1-2; D possibly corresponds to TRBD1 (5 bases). V was cut by 0 bases and J by 8 bases, with 16 bases left in between. Germline V gene sequence: CDR1 MNHEY, CDR2 SVGAGI. This CDR3 comprises 15 residues. CDR3 in DNA: TGTGCCAGCAGTTACTCTGGGGCCGGGTGGGGCGGCTACACCTTC. Protein: CASSYSGAGWGGYTF.

V is TRBV6-5 and J is TRBJ2-3; TRBD2 might be the D (5 bases). Germline-derived CDR1 and CDR2 are MNHEY and SVGAGI. The CDR3 length is 14 residues. The V end was cut by 7 bases, the J end by 0 bases, with 11 bases between. CDR3: CASTKWESTDTQYF. As DNA, the CDR3 is TGTGCCAGCACCAAGTGGGAGAGCACAGATACGCAGTATTTT.

This chain links TRBV2 with TRBJ2-7; 10 positions match TRBD1. The germline V gene has CDR1 SNHLY and CDR2 FYNNEI. J was trimmed by 0 bases and V by 4 bases; bases with no gene match: 15. CDR3 length: 19 residues. The CDR3 here is CASSGRNRDRGLSSYEQYF. The DNA for the CDR3 is TGTGCCAGCAGTGGGCGAAACCGGGACAGGGGCCTGAGCTCCTACGAGCAGTACTTC.

The V and J genes are TRBV21-1 and TRBJ2-1; the table's D call TRBD2 went unverified against the DNA. TRBV21-1 is an annotated pseudogene. The CDR3 totals 15 residues. The CDR3 loop reads CASTLTSGGAYEQFF. CDR3 nucleotide sequence: TGTGCCAGCACCCTAACTAGCGGGGGGGCTTATGAGCAGTTCTTC.

The chain has TRBV6-2 or TRBV6-3 and TRBJ2-7, with D unclear. The CDR3 loop spans 12 amino acids. Per germline, CDR1 MNHEY and CDR2 SVGEGT. V lost 6 bases to trimming and J lost 3 bases, with 9 bases between them. This CDR3 reads CASSIYHYEQYF. The CDR3 nucleotides are TGTGCCAGCAGCATATATCACTACGAGCAGTACTTC.

The rearrangement links TRBV12-2 to TRBJ2-5; the listed D gene, TRBD2, was not tested against the DNA. TRBV12-2 is termed a pseudogene. The CDR3 spans 16 residues. The CDR3 reads CASRSRGTSGGKTQYF. CDR3 coding DNA: TGTGCAAGTCGCTCTAGAGGGACTAGCGGGGGGAAGACCCAGTACTTC.

This clone was seen just once. The chain recombines TRBV4-3 with TRBJ2-1; 10 nucleotides match TRBD1. V trimming: 4 bases; J trimming: 9 bases; junction bases outside the gene matches: 9. Germline V gives CDR1 LGHNA, CDR2 YSLEER. The CDR3 has 15 residues. For the CDR3, the DNA is TGCGCCAGCAGCCCCGAAGACAGGGGGCTCGGTGAGCAGTTCTTC. Its translation: CASSPEDRGLGEQFF.

The rearrangement joins TRBV7-2 to TRBJ2-1; 9 nucleotides align to TRBD1. Germline V gives CDR1 SGHTA, CDR2 FQGNSA. J was trimmed by 6 bases and V by 1 base; bases with no gene match: 7. This CDR3 spans 16 amino acids. The CDR3 is CASSLGITGGLNEQFF. The CDR3, as DNA: TGTGCCAGCAGCTTAGGTATTACAGGGGGCCTCAATGAGCAGTTCTTC.

This chain links TRBV18 with TRBJ1-2, with D possibly matching TRBD1 (5 bases). The CDR3 is made up of 15 amino acids. Germline CDR1 is KGHSH and CDR2 is LQKENI. Trimming pared 3 bases from V and 2 bases from J, leaving 13 bases between. The DNA for the CDR3 is TGTGCCAGCTCACCGGCCGGGGGAACAAACTATGGCTACACCTTC. Its translation: CASSPAGGTNYGYTF.

This rearrangement joins TRBV9 to TRBJ2-4; 11 bases map to TRBD2. CDR1 and CDR2 from the germline V gene are SGDLS and YYNGEE. This CDR3 comprises 16 residues. V was clipped by 3 bases and J by 6 bases; unmatched bases: 8. CDR3 in amino acids: CASSASTGTSGNIQYF. Written as DNA, the CDR3 is TGTGCCAGCAGCGCCTCCACCGGGACTAGCGGAAACATTCAGTACTTC.

This chain uses TRBV3-1 (or the pseudogene TRBV3-2) with TRBJ1-2; the D gene is possibly TRBD1 (5 bases). The germline V gene encodes CDR1 LGHDT and CDR2 YNNKEL (reference sequence). The length of the CDR3 is 13 residues. The V and J ends lost 4 bases and 6 bases respectively, with 12 bases between them. CDR3 in amino acids: CASSRPGGDGYTF. In nucleotides, the CDR3 is TGTGCCAGCAGCCGTCCGGGGGGAGATGGCTACACCTTC.

The chain links TRBV7-2 to TRBJ2-4; possibly TRBD1 for D (6 bases). This CDR3 region has 13 residues. Between the trimmed V and J ends, which lost 5 bases and 7 bases, there was a span of 12 bases. The germline gives CDR1 SGHTA, CDR2 FQGNSA. The CDR3 nucleotides read TGTGCCAGCAGCCAAGACAGGAGGAACATTCAGTACTTC. It encodes CASSQDRRNIQYF.

V gene TRBV21-1 combines with J gene TRBJ2-7; the table's D call, TRBD2, has no DNA check behind it. TRBV21-1 is a pseudogene segment. The CDR3 spans 16 residues. The CDR3 DNA reads as TGTGCCAGCAGCAAAGCTACCAGGAGGGGCAGCTACGAGCAGTACTTC. Amino acid sequence: CASSKATRRGSYEQYF.

The chain couples TRBV7-2 to TRBJ2-5; the D is unclear. The CDR3 runs to 14 residues. Trimming took 6 bases from V and 3 from J, leaving 14 bases between them. Germline values: CDR1 SGHTA, CDR2 FQGNSA. Written as DNA, the CDR3 is TGTGCCAGCAGATCCCGGACGGGTAAAGAGACCCAGTACTTC. This sequence encodes CASRSRTGKETQYF.

The rearrangement uses TRBV19 and TRBJ1-5; D unresolved. The CDR3 length is 13 residues. The germline V gene encodes CDR1 LNHDA and CDR2 SQIVND (reference sequence). Trimming cost V 5 bases and J 4 bases, with 9 bases left between them. The CDR3 DNA follows: TGTGCCAGTAGTGAGCAGTATAATCAGCCCCAGCATTTT. It translates to CASSEQYNQPQHF.

This sequence joins TRBV19 and TRBJ1-5, with D possibly TRBD1 on 6 matching bases. The CDR3 contains 15 residues. From germline, CDR1 is LNHDA and CDR2 SQIVND (reference sequence). Trimming took 6 bases from V and 3 from J, leaving 15 bases between them. CDR3 DNA sequence: TGTGCCAGTAGAACGGCGGGGGCCCCCAATCAGCCCCAGCATTTT. It translates to CASRTAGAPNQPQHF.

The gene calls are TRBV3-1 (or the pseudogene TRBV3-2) and TRBJ2-3, with 10 nucleotides matching TRBD2. This CDR3 region has 16 residues. Germline values: CDR1 LGHDT, CDR2 YNNKEL (reference sequence). The J segment lost 3 bases and the V segment lost 5 bases, leaving 8 bases of the junction unmatched. Written as DNA, the CDR3 is TGTGCCAGCAGCGGAAGCGGGGGGGGAAGGACAGATACGCAGTATTTT. Amino acids: CASSGSGGGRTDTQYF.

The CDR3 nucleotides read TGTGCCATCAGTGAGTCGAGCGGGGCGGGCACCGGGGAGCTGTTTTTT. This codes for CAISESSGAGTGELFF. This chain joins TRBV10-3 and TRBJ2-2; TRBD2 matches at 7 bases. The germline CDR1 and CDR2 sequences are ENHRY and SYGVKD. The CDR3 sequence is 16 residues long. V dropped 0 bases and J dropped 4; count of bases not matched to a gene: 5.